A selection of T cell receptor beta chains follows, all from one sample in a study of blood T cell dynamics during melanoma immunotherapy. The table came from immunoSEQ multiplex PCR; TCRdb's copy has only in-frame clones and leaves some out. The sample carries around 13,000 clones, 65% to 85% recorded once. The sequencing here drew on blood, taken from a patient treated with checkpoint blockade. Source of these receptors: a human donor with melanoma. Each CDR3 is given with its conserved first and last residue. A D gene is named only where the DNA matches it firmly. Where a row states a size, it is once, few, many or the class of an expanded clone; other rows omit it.

D gene	V gene	clone size	J gene	CDR3 DNA	CDR3 protein
TRBD1	TRBV14	-	TRBJ2-7	TGTGCCAGCAGCCAACTTCTCCAGGGGGCGTACGAGCAGTACTTC	CASSQLLQGAYEQYF
TRBD2	TRBV28	-	TRBJ2-4	TGTGCCAGCAGTCTACCTAGCGGGAGTGTAAACATTCAGTACTTC	CASSLPSGSVNIQYF
TRBD1	TRBV5-6	-	TRBJ1-1	TGTGCCAGCAGCTTGGGTCCTACAGGGGTTAACACTGAAGCTTTCTTT	CASSLGPTGVNTEAFF
TRBD1	TRBV7-9	-	TRBJ1-1	TGTGCCAGCAGCTCGCCGGGACAGCTGAACACTGAAGCTTTCTTT	CASSSPGQLNTEAFF
TRBD2	TRBV7-9	-	TRBJ2-1	TGTGCCAGCAGCCAAGGTAGCGGGGGTTCCTACAATGAGCAGTTCTTC	CASSQGSGGSYNEQFF
-	TRBV7-2	-	TRBJ2-7	TGTGCCAGCAGCTCACCGATGAGGTCCCCGGGGGAGACCTACGAGCAGTACTTC	CASSSPMRSPGETYEQYF
-	TRBV5-1	-	TRBJ2-7	TGCGCCAGCAGCTTGTATGGCGGTTCCTACGAGCAGTACTTC	CASSLYGGSYEQYF
-	TRBV5-1	-	TRBJ2-3	TGCGCCAGCAGCTTTGGAGGTTACCTCACAGATACGCAGTATTTT	CASSFGGYLTDTQYF
TRBD1	TRBV5-6	-	TRBJ2-3	TGTGCCAGCACCAAAACAGGGGTAGATACGCAGTATTTT	CASTKTGVDTQYF
-	TRBV6-5	-	TRBJ2-2	TGTGCCAGCAGTTCGTTACGGGGGTCGAACACCGGGGAGCTGTTTTTT	CASSSLRGSNTGELFF
-	TRBV7-9	few	TRBJ2-7	TGTGCCAGCAGCTTAGAACATCATCCAGCTAAGTACGAGCAGTACTTC	CASSLEHHPAKYEQYF
TRBD2	TRBV27	-	TRBJ2-1	TGTGCCAGCAGTTTGAGGACTAGCGGGAGTTTCTACAATGAGCAGTTCTTC	CASSLRTSGSFYNEQFF
TRBD1	TRBV7-9	-	TRBJ1-4	TGTGCCAGCAGCGTACAGGGGAATGAAAAACTGTTTTTT	CASSVQGNEKLFF